This TCR beta chain derives from a study of T-cell memory formation after mild COVID-19. Each CDR3 protein gets one entry after TCRdb re-called the 5' RACE reads with MiXCR. The repertoire has some 250,000 distinct CDR3 sequences, over 8.5% of them found once; the top ten carry 20% to 25%. The CDR3 covers 15 residues. The germline gives CDR1 SGHRS, CDR2 YFSETQ. Deletions cut 3 bases from V and 0 bases from J, with 7 bases between. The sample was PBMCs or a T cell subset sorted from them (not recorded which). The TCR comes from a man aged 18 to 30 who had mild COVID-19 (a few samples of this study predate the infection). Cell type and time point are not known. The chain couples TRBV5-1 to TRBJ2-6; D unresolved. The CDR3 here is CASSSDHSGANVLTF. Here the CDR3 DNA reads TGCGCCAGCAGCTCGGACCACTCTGGGGCCAACGTCCTGACTTTC.